The 32 T cell receptor beta chains in this list originate from one sample, sequenced in a study of CD8 T cells in ankylosing spondylitis. Regarding the study as a whole: Seemingly characteristic of ankylosing spondylitis blood was a TCR beta motif consisting of roughly 8 highly homologous variants.

No antigens are known for them. TCRdb reprocessed the 5' RACE reads with MiXCR, giving one entry per CDR3 protein. The sample carries more than 500,000 distinct CDR3 sequences, under 5.5% recorded once. Sequenced material: blood, either unsorted or a sorted T cell fraction (not recorded which). These receptor sequences come from a male donor with ankylosing spondylitis.

Ten or more counts support this clonotype. The V and J genes are TRBV29-1 and TRBJ1-4, with no clear D. Trimming removed 4 bases at V and 3 bases at J, with 6 bases between. CDR1 is SQVTM, CDR2 ANQGSEA, per germline. The CDR3 covers 12 residues. The CDR3 loop reads CSVVSANEKLFF. As DNA, the CDR3 is TGCAGCGTTGTCTCGGCTAATGAAAAACTGTTTTTT.

This clonotype was observed at least ten times. V is TRBV29-1 and J is TRBJ2-2, with 7 bases lining up with TRBD2. Germline CDR1 is SQVTM and CDR2 is ANQGSEA. The CDR3 extends over 14 amino acids. Trimming at V came to 4 bases and at J to 5 bases, leaving 7 bases not matched to a gene. CDR3 protein: CSVGAGVDTGELFF. The CDR3 DNA reads as TGCAGCGTTGGTGCGGGGGTCGATACCGGGGAGCTGTTTTTT.

The CDR3 is CASSQEGRRKAFF. CDR3 nucleotides: TGTGCCAGCAGCCAAGAGGGGCGACGGAAAGCTTTCTTT. V and J are TRBV3-1 and TRBJ1-1, with TRBD1 as a possible D gene (5 bases). V lost 0 bases and J lost 9, with 11 bases in between. The germline CDR1 and CDR2 sequences are LGHDT and YNNKEL (reference sequence). The CDR3 loop spans 13 amino acids. The full variable domain, completed using reference TRBV3-1 and TRBJ1-1, is DTAVSQTPKYLVTQMGNDKSIKCEQNLGHDTMYWYKQDSKKFLKIMFSYNNKELIINETVPNRFSPKSPDKAHLNLHINSLELGDSAVYFCASSQEGRRKAFFGQGTRLTVV.

This clonotype was counted ten times or more. This chain joins TRBV6-1 and TRBJ1-1, with D perhaps matching TRBD1 (5 bases). Trimming left V 3 bases short and J 5 bases short, with 19 bases between. The CDR3 loop spans 16 amino acids. Germline V lookup: CDR1 MNHNS, CDR2 SASEGT. CDR3 protein: CASSDPSKGRGTEAFF. CDR3 nucleotide sequence: TGTGCCAGCAGTGATCCTAGCAAAGGGAGGGGTACTGAAGCTTTCTTT.

This clonotype has at least ten counts. The V and J genes are TRBV28 and TRBJ2-7; 9 bases align to TRBD1. With 6 bases clipped from V and 2 bases from J, the junction kept 8 bases outside the gene matches. This CDR3 is 15 amino acids long. The germline V gene has CDR1 MDHEN and CDR2 SYDVKM. CDR3 sequence reads: CASRLGTGQTYEQYF. CDR3 nucleotide sequence: TGTGCCAGCAGGCTTGGGACAGGGCAGACCTACGAGCAGTACTTC.

This clonotype has ten or more counts. The chain couples TRBV5-1 to TRBJ1-4; a possible D gene is TRBD1 (5 bases). Looked up from germline, CDR1 is SGHRS and CDR2 is YFSETQ. V lost 1 base, J lost 8 bases, and 12 bases lay in between. The CDR3 has 14 amino acids. CDR3 nucleotide sequence: TGCGCCAGCAGCTTGTTCGGGGCGGACGAAAAACTGTTTTTT. Protein: CASSLFGADEKLFF.

This clonotype has ten or more counts. The J gene is TRBJ2-3, the V gene TRBV4-3; no firm D call. V lost 4 bases and J lost 2, with 7 bases in between. The CDR3 spans 13 residues. Germline CDR1 and CDR2: LGHNA and YSLEER. This CDR3 is CASSLQTTDTQYF. In DNA, the CDR3 is TGCGCCAGCAGCCTACAGACCACAGATACGCAGTATTTT.

This clonotype was counted at least ten times. This chain uses TRBV28 with TRBJ2-3, with 7 bases identical to TRBD2. CDR3 size: 14 residues. Germline loops: CDR1 MDHEN, CDR2 SYDVKM. Trimming at V came to 8 bases and at J to 9 bases, leaving 14 bases not matched to a gene. CDR3: CASRRDGGIGTQYF. The CDR3 coding sequence is TGTGCCAGCCGCCGGGACGGGGGGATCGGGACGCAGTATTTT.

This clonotype was counted at least ten times. It is unclear where the CDR3 begins or ends on the DNA, so no DNA is shown, and the CDR3 is as TCRdb lists it. The gene calls are TRBV4-3 and TRBJ2-7; the DNA was not used to check the table's D call, TRBD1. Germline V gene lookup returns CDR1 LGHNA and CDR2 YSLEER. The CDR3 length equals 14 residues, ends included. CDR3 region: CASSQEWGTGSKYF.

The table lists this clonotype with many counts. The rearrangement links TRBV20-1 to TRBJ2-7, with 9 bases aligning to TRBD2. The CDR3 covers 15 residues. Germline assignment: CDR1 DFQATT and CDR2 SNEGSKA (reference sequence). V shed 2 bases, J shed 3 bases, and the junction held 8 bases outside the gene matches. For the CDR3, the DNA is TGCAGTGCTAGAATCCTAGCGGGACGATTCTACGAGCAGTACTTC. It encodes CSARILAGRFYEQYF.

This clonotype was seen ten or more times. The chain recombines TRBV6-1 with TRBJ1-1; TRBD1 agrees at 8 bases. V trimming: 4 bases; J trimming: 0 bases; junction bases outside the gene matches: 1. CDR1 and CDR2 (germline): MNHNS, SASEGT. The CDR3 totals 14 residues. The CDR3 reads CASSAGQVNTEAFF. CDR3 DNA sequence: TGTGCCAGCAGTGCGGGACAGGTGAACACTGAAGCTTTCTTT.

At least ten counts were recorded for this clonotype. This chain uses TRBV5-1 with TRBJ2-2; D is possibly TRBD1 (5 bases). The V gene's germline CDR1 is SGHRS and CDR2 YFSETQ. Trimming removed 2 bases from V and 6 bases from J, with 8 bases in between. This CDR3 spans 13 amino acids. This chain's CDR3 is CASSFQGSGELFF. CDR3 sequence (DNA): TGCGCCAGCAGCTTCCAGGGATCCGGGGAGCTGTTTTTT.

This clonotype appeared a few times. The V and J genes are TRBV7-3 and TRBJ2-6; the D gene is possibly TRBD2 (5 bases). Trimming pared 2 bases from V and 12 bases from J, leaving 11 bases between. The CDR3 covers 13 residues. Germline V gene data show CDR1 as SGHTA and CDR2 as FQGTGA. The CDR3 nucleotides read TGTGCCAGCAGCTTAGTGGGTGCGGGCGTCCTGACTTTC. Translated: CASSLVGAGVLTF. Using reference TRBV7-3 and TRBJ2-6 for the parts outside the CDR3, the full variable domain is GAGVSQTPSNKVTEKGKYVELRCDPISGHTALYWYRQSLGQGPEFLIYFQGTGAADDSGLPNDRFFAVRPEGSVSTLKIQRTERGDSAVYLCASSLVGAGVLTFGAGSRLTVL.

V is TRBV27 and J is TRBJ2-7, with TRBD1 matching over 8 bases. CDR1 is MNHEY and CDR2 is SMNVEV in the germline V gene (reference sequence). The CDR3 totals 12 residues. After removal of 8 bases from V and 6 bases from J, the junction contained 6 bases not matched to a gene. CDR3 nucleotides: TGTGCCAGCGGAAGGACAGGGACCGAGCAGTACTTC. It is translated as CASGRTGTEQYF.

This clonotype has ten or more counts. This rearrangement joins TRBV29-1 to TRBJ1-1; TRBD1 might be the D (5 bases). This CDR3 has 14 amino acids. The V end lost 3 bases, the J end lost 7 bases, and 18 bases lay between the germline ends. CDR1 is SQVTM and CDR2 is ANQGSEA in the germline V gene. The CDR3 sequence is CSVDIRGLKGEAFF. CDR3 nucleotides: TGCAGCGTTGATATCCGGGGACTGAAGGGTGAAGCTTTCTTT.

The V call is TRBV4-3, the J call TRBJ1-2; D gene ambiguous. V lost 0 bases and J 8 bases, leaving 16 bases between the germline ends. Germline values: CDR1 LGHNA, CDR2 YSLEER. The CDR3 loop spans 15 amino acids. The CDR3 sequence: CASSQEVRAIGGYTF. CDR3 DNA: TGCGCCAGCAGCCAAGAGGTTCGAGCCATCGGCGGCTACACCTTC.

The chain joins TRBV6-5 to TRBJ2-7; D is perhaps TRBD1 or TRBD2 (5 bases each). V shed 6 bases and J shed 10 bases, with 25 bases lying between them. There are 15 residues in the CDR3. CDR1 is MNHEY, CDR2 SVGAGI, per germline. CDR3 nucleotide sequence: TGTGCCAGCAGCTACAACCGGGACCTCCTACGAAACCAGTACTTC. It codes for CASSYNRDLLRNQYF.

There are many counts of this clonotype. V and J are TRBV5-4 and TRBJ1-5; possible D gene TRBD1, 5 bases. Trimming left V 4 bases short and J 6 bases short, with 8 bases between. Looked up from germline, CDR1 is SGHNT and CDR2 is YYREEE (reference sequence). The CDR3 is made up of 12 amino acids. In DNA, the CDR3 is TGTGCCAGCAGCATAAGGGGTCAGCCCCAGCATTTT. It codes for CASSIRGQPQHF. The variable domain in full, completed from reference TRBV5-4 and TRBJ1-5, reads ETGVTQSPTHLIKTRGQQVTLRCSSQSGHNTVSWYQQALGQGPQFIFQYYREEENGRGNFPPRFSGLQFPNYSSELNVNALELDDSALYLCASSIRGQPQHFGDGTRLSIL.

This clonotype was detected many times. V and J are TRBV27 and TRBJ2-7; D ambiguous. Per germline, CDR1 MNHEY and CDR2 SMNVEV (reference sequence). The CDR3 length is 13 residues. With 2 bases removed from V and 4 bases from J, the gap between germline ends came to 9 bases. In DNA, the CDR3 is TGTGCCAGCAGTTTAATGATGGGATACGAGCAGTACTTC. Protein sequence: CASSLMMGYEQYF.

This clonotype was counted at least ten times. The chain couples TRBV15 to TRBJ2-7; D is possibly TRBD1 (6 bases). The length of the CDR3 is 15 residues. Trimming took off 0 bases at V and 4 bases at J, with 13 bases between the two ends. Per the germline V gene, CDR1 is LNHNV and CDR2 is YYDKDF (reference sequence). The CDR3, as DNA: TGTGCCACCAGCAGAGATTACAGGGCGGGTTACGAGCAGTACTTC. Translation gives CATSRDYRAGYEQYF.

The sample holds many counts of this clonotype. This chain uses TRBV12-3 or TRBV12-4 with TRBJ2-1; maybe TRBD2 (5 bases). The length of the CDR3 is 14 residues. V gave up 4 bases and J gave up 9 bases, with 16 bases separating them. This CDR3 is CASSSPVWAGEQFF. The CDR3 bases are TGTGCCAGCAGTTCCCCTGTTTGGGCGGGTGAGCAGTTCTTC.

This clonotype was seen only a few times. J is TRBJ2-3 and V is TRBV29-1; 10 bases fit TRBD2. The germline gives CDR1 SQVTM, CDR2 ANQGSEA. V lost 5 bases, J lost 3 bases, and 8 bases stayed unmatched. The CDR3 consists of 15 residues. The CDR3 protein is CSVMPSGSETDTQYF. CDR3 bases: TGCAGCGTTATGCCTAGCGGGAGTGAGACAGATACGCAGTATTTT.

This chain uses TRBV18 with TRBJ2-2, with 10 bases matching TRBD1. The trim removed 6 bases at V and 7 bases at J, leaving 8 bases unmatched. The germline gives CDR1 KGHSH, CDR2 LQKENI. This CDR3 region has 15 residues. The CDR3, as DNA: TGTGCCAGCTCCGGTGGGACAGGGGCTGGCGGGGAGCTGTTTTTT. Protein product: CASSGGTGAGGELFF.

The chain has TRBV6-2 or TRBV6-3 and TRBJ2-1; the D call may be TRBD1 or TRBD2 (5 bases each). V shed 4 bases and J shed 7 bases, with 17 bases lying between them. From germline, CDR1 is MNHEY and CDR2 SVGEGT. The CDR3 has 15 residues. This CDR3 reads CASSSTGTPQNEQFF. The DNA for the CDR3 is TGTGCCAGCAGTTCTACCGGGACCCCTCAGAATGAGCAGTTCTTC.

At least ten counts were recorded for this clonotype. The chain joins TRBV9 to TRBJ2-2, with D possibly TRBD1 on 6 matching bases. This CDR3 has 18 amino acids. Germline V lookup: CDR1 SGDLS, CDR2 YYNGEE. V shed 3 bases and J shed 1 base, with 19 bases lying between them. The CDR3 loop is CASSGGGRRGLNTGELFF. CDR3 coding DNA: TGTGCCAGCAGCGGAGGGGGAAGAAGAGGGTTGAACACCGGGGAGCTGTTTTTT.

This clonotype appeared many times. The CDR3 region has the DNA TGTGCCACCAGTGTTACGGGGTACTATGGCTACACCTTC. Translated, it gives CATSVTGYYGYTF. The chain recombines TRBV24-1 with TRBJ1-2; D remains unclear. This CDR3 spans 13 amino acids. Germline values: CDR1 KGHDR, CDR2 SFDVKD. The germline V and J ends were trimmed by 5 bases and 3 bases, with 9 bases remaining between them.

This clonotype was counted many times. The rearrangement uses TRBV4-3 and TRBJ2-3; 10 bases fit TRBD2. V trimming: 0 bases; J trimming: 2 bases; junction bases outside the gene matches: 11. This CDR3 region has 19 residues. Germline V gene data show CDR1 as LGHNA and CDR2 as YSLEER. In DNA, the CDR3 is TGCGCCAGCAGCCAAGATCCTAGCGGGAGACGGTGGCCCACAGATACGCAGTATTTT. This sequence encodes CASSQDPSGRRWPTDTQYF.

This clonotype was picked up many times. The chain couples TRBV4-3 to TRBJ2-1; 9 bases agree with TRBD2. With V trimmed by 4 bases and J by 3 bases, 7 bases remained unmatched. In germline, CDR1 is LGHNA, CDR2 YSLEER. CDR3 length: 16 residues. This CDR3 reads CASSLGTSRRYNEQFF. The CDR3 DNA follows: TGCGCCAGCAGCCTCGGGACTAGCCGACGCTACAATGAGCAGTTCTTC.

This clonotype was seen many times. The chain joins TRBV20-1 to TRBJ2-7; TRBD1 matches at 7 bases. This CDR3 contains 14 residues. Germline V CDR1 and CDR2: DFQATT, SNEGSKA (reference sequence). Trimming cost V 8 bases and J 3 bases; bases outside gene matches: 13. The CDR3 reads CSLPDNTGVYEQYF. The CDR3 DNA reads as TGCAGTTTGCCAGATAATACAGGGGTCTACGAGCAGTACTTC.

This clonotype was seen ten or more times. The chain uses TRBV24-1 and TRBJ2-1; no definite D call. The germline CDR1 and CDR2 sequences are KGHDR and SFDVKD. V was cut by 0 bases and J by 4 bases, with 3 bases left in between. The CDR3 has 13 residues. The CDR3 sequence is CATSDLDYNEQFF. The CDR3 region has the DNA TGTGCCACCAGTGATTTGGATTACAATGAGCAGTTCTTC.

This clonotype was observed at least ten times. The genes are TRBV2 and TRBJ2-3, with 7 bases that match TRBD1. The CDR3 consists of 13 residues. Germline V lookup: CDR1 SNHLY, CDR2 FYNNEI. V was pared by 8 bases and J by 1 base, with 3 bases of the junction left unmatched. The CDR3 DNA sequence: TGTGCCAGCCGGGACAGACGCACAGATACGCAGTATTTT. Its protein is CASRDRRTDTQYF.

In its sample, this clonotype was seen many times. V is TRBV10-3 and J is TRBJ2-3; D remains unclear. This CDR3 region has 17 residues. Germline loops: CDR1 ENHRY, CDR2 SYGVKD. V was trimmed by 6 bases and J by 0 bases, leaving 19 bases between them. The CDR3 DNA sequence: TGTGCCATCAGCCTGGCAGGTCGACTGGGTAGCACAGATACGCAGTATTTT. This sequence encodes CAISLAGRLGSTDTQYF.